This T cell receptor (beta chain) comes out of a study of blood T cell repertoires in COVID-19. Study-wide background: Material from acute and convalescent COVID-19 was sourced from the United States, Italy and Spain. Sample material is recorded as cDNA or gDNA derived from T cells, B-cell-depleted T cells, or PBMCs.

Here immunoSEQ multiplex PCR was the method, and the copy in TCRdb shows in-frame clones only, minus some. The sample lists 23,000 or so clones; over 75% were seen once. Sequencing used peripheral blood. This sequence was found in a man over 45 with active COVID-19.

CDR3: CARSLNSTSGALGTDTQYF. In DNA, the CDR3 is TGTGCCAGAAGCCTGAATTCGACTAGCGGGGCCCTTGGCACAGATACGCAGTATTTT. This chain links TRBV5-3 with TRBJ2-3, with TRBD2 matching over 11 bases. TRBV5-3 is marked as an open reading frame, function uncertain. The CDR3 sequence is 19 residues long. V dropped 4 bases and J dropped 1; count of bases not matched to a gene: 14.